These 18 T cell receptor beta chains were all obtained from the same sample, sequenced in a study of identical twins (dated by TCRdb to 2016 to 2017). The library was made by 5' RACE. The sequencer listed for this sample is Illumina HiSeq 2000. Using fastp at Q25 and MiXCR, TCRdb reprocessed the public reads and kept productive beta chains. Every distinct CDR3 protein forms one entry, paired with its most common genes and DNA. Recorded for this sample are under 450,000 distinct CDR3 sequences; roughly 20% of them occurred a single time. The ten top clones hold roughly 12% of the sample. Sequenced material: naive T cells sorted from blood. The meaning of the sample's cell subset or site label: cells isolated with a human naive T-cell isolation kit. The receptor set was obtained from a middle-aged man in good health.

This clonotype has only a few counts. The chain uses TRBV20-1 and TRBJ2-7; D is perhaps TRBD1 or TRBD2 (5 bases each). The germline gives CDR1 DFQATT, CDR2 SNEGSKA (reference sequence). The length of the CDR3 is 11 residues. The CDR3 DNA is TGCATGGGGACGGACTCCTACGAGCAGTACTTC. Protein: CMGTDSYEQYF.

This clonotype was picked up many times. The J gene is TRBJ2-1, the V gene TRBV24-1; 12 bases fit TRBD2. This CDR3 has 16 amino acids. Germline V gene lookup returns CDR1 KGHDR and CDR2 SFDVKD. Trimming cost V 8 bases and J 8 bases; bases outside gene matches: 12. The CDR3 DNA follows: TGTGCCACCACTAGCGGGGGGGCCACGACGTATCATGAGCAGTTCTTC. Translated, it gives CATTSGGATTYHEQFF.

This clonotype has only a few counts. The chain couples TRBV20-1 to TRBJ2-7, with TRBD1 identical over 8 bases. Trimming removed 3 bases from V and 5 bases from J; junction bases left unmatched: 12. The CDR3 length is 15 residues. Germline V lookup: CDR1 DFQATT, CDR2 SNEGSKA (reference sequence). CDR3 residues: CSARIHGQGSHEQYF. Here the CDR3 DNA reads TGCAGTGCTAGGATCCACGGACAGGGTTCCCACGAGCAGTACTTC.

At least ten counts were recorded for this clonotype. The gene calls are TRBV6-2 or TRBV6-3 and TRBJ2-1, with 14 bases matching TRBD2. The CDR3 contains 17 residues. With V trimmed by 5 bases and J by 9 bases, 12 bases remained unmatched. Germline V gene sequence: CDR1 MNHEY, CDR2 SVGEGT. As DNA, the CDR3 is TGTGCCAGCAGTCCAAACCGACTAGCGGGAGGGAAGGGTGAGCAGTTCTTC. The encoded protein is CASSPNRLAGGKGEQFF.

This clonotype appeared a few times. The chain is built from TRBV20-1 and TRBJ1-6, with 10 bases that match TRBD1. The trim removed 6 bases at V and 7 bases at J, leaving 12 bases unmatched. Per the germline V gene, CDR1 is DFQATT and CDR2 is SNEGSKA (reference sequence). CDR3 length: 16 amino acids. The chain's CDR3 is CSARDRGGGQNSPLHF. Here the CDR3 DNA reads TGCAGTGCCAGGGACAGGGGAGGAGGTCAGAATTCACCCCTCCACTTT.

The chain couples TRBV20-1 to TRBJ2-1, with TRBD2 matching over 9 bases. The CDR3 contains 15 residues. CDR1 is DFQATT, CDR2 SNEGSKA, per germline (reference sequence). Trimming took 4 bases from V and 2 from J; bases not matched to a gene: 6. The CDR3 nucleotides are TGCAGTGCTACGCGCGGGAGGGGGACCTACAATGAGCAGTTCTTC. It is translated as CSATRGRGTYNEQFF.

The table lists this clonotype with a few counts. J is TRBJ1-1 and V is TRBV5-1; TRBD1 matches 8 bases. Per the germline V gene, CDR1 is SGHRS and CDR2 is YFSETQ. There are 14 residues in the CDR3. Losses at the gene ends were 5 bases for V and 3 bases for J; bases not matched to a gene: 6. The DNA for the CDR3 is TGCGCCAGCAGGCGGACAGGGAAAGACACTGAAGCTTTCTTT. Translation gives CASRRTGKDTEAFF.

The chain employs TRBV5-6 and TRBJ2-3, with TRBD1 identical over 10 bases. Germline CDR1 and CDR2: SGHDT and YYEEEE. The CDR3 has 15 amino acids. V shed 0 bases, J shed 4 bases, and the junction held 2 bases outside the gene matches. In DNA form, the CDR3 reads TGTGCCAGCAGCTTGGAGACAGGGGGCTCAGATACGCAGTATTTT. Protein sequence: CASSLETGGSDTQYF.

The rearrangement joins TRBV20-1 to TRBJ2-7; 9 bases align to TRBD2. V gave up 0 bases and J gave up 12 bases; unmatched junction bases: 24. Per the germline V gene, CDR1 is DFQATT and CDR2 is SNEGSKA (reference sequence). The CDR3 is made up of 18 amino acids. The CDR3 nucleotides are TGCAGTGCTAGAGATGTCCTCTCTAGTAGCGGGAGAACGGGGGGATGGTACTTC. Its translation: CSARDVLSSSGRTGGWYF.

This rearrangement joins TRBV6-2 or TRBV6-3 to TRBJ1-5; D unresolved. The CDR3 runs 13 residues. Germline V lookup: CDR1 MNHEY, CDR2 SVGEGT. V lost 6 bases and J 8 bases, leaving 14 bases between the germline ends. CDR3 region: CASSRTQREPQHF. As DNA, the CDR3 is TGTGCCAGCAGCCGGACCCAAAGAGAGCCCCAGCATTTT.

This rearrangement joins TRBV6-5 to TRBJ1-5; the D is unclear. Germline V gene sequence: CDR1 MNHEY, CDR2 SVGAGI. This CDR3 has 16 residues. V was trimmed by 0 bases and J by 7 bases, leaving 16 bases between them. The CDR3 DNA sequence: TGTGCCAGCAGTTACTCTCCGGCCACGCCGGGCCAGCCCCAGCATTTT. Residues: CASSYSPATPGQPQHF.

The table lists this clonotype with many counts. The chain links TRBV7-2 to TRBJ2-7; a possible D gene is TRBD1 (5 bases). Germline V lookup: CDR1 SGHTA, CDR2 FQGNSA. The CDR3 sequence is 14 residues long. V gave up 0 bases and J gave up 2 bases, with 8 bases separating them. CDR3 in DNA: TGTGCCAGCAGCTTAGCGAGGACAACCTACGAGCAGTACTTC. Amino acid sequence: CASSLARTTYEQYF.

The rearrangement joins TRBV14 to TRBJ2-5, with 9 bases identical to TRBD2. This CDR3 has 17 residues. Germline V gene sequence: CDR1 SGHDN, CDR2 FVKESK. The V gene end was trimmed by 1 base and the J gene end by 7 bases; junction bases not matched to a gene: 13. Written as DNA, the CDR3 is TGTGCCAGCAGCCAAGGATTACGGCTAGCGGGGTTTGTGACCCAGTACTTC. It encodes CASSQGLRLAGFVTQYF. The entire variable domain, with the rest obtained from reference TRBV14 and TRBJ2-5, is as follows: EAGVTQFPSHSVIEKGQTVTLRCDPISGHDNLYWYRRVMGKEIKFLLHFVKESKQDESGMPNNRFLAERTGGTYSTLKVQPAELEDSGVYFCASSQGLRLAGFVTQYFGPGTRLLVL.

Points on this clonotype: Possible read error: a much larger clone is one base away. The V and J genes are TRBV2 and TRBJ2-5, with 9 bases aligning to TRBD2. Unmatched junction bases numbered 6, after V lost 4 bases and J lost 6 bases. Germline CDR1 is SNHLY and CDR2 is FYNNEI. This CDR3 is built from 14 residues. The CDR3 reads CASSVTSGKKTQYF. In DNA form, the CDR3 reads TGTGCCAGCAGTGTGACTAGCGGCAAGAAGACCCAGTACTTC. The variable domain in full, completed from reference TRBV2 and TRBJ2-5, reads EPEVTQTPSHQVTQMGQEVILRCVPISNHLYFYWYRQILGQKVEFLVSFYNNEISEKSEIFDDQFSVERPDGSNFTLKIRSTKLEDSAMYFCASSVTSGKKTQYFGPGTRLLVL.

The gene calls are TRBV4-3 and TRBJ2-2; 8 bases align to TRBD2. Trimming removed 4 bases from V and 6 bases from J; junction bases left unmatched: 13. Germline V gene sequence: CDR1 LGHNA, CDR2 YSLEER. The CDR3 spans 17 residues. CDR3 sequence reads: CASSPHPSGSGSGELFF. CDR3 nucleotide sequence: TGCGCCAGCAGCCCCCACCCAAGCGGGAGTGGGTCCGGGGAGCTGTTTTTT.

This clonotype was detected only a few times. This sequence joins TRBV14 and TRBJ1-2, with 7 bases lining up with TRBD1. Germline-derived CDR1 and CDR2 are SGHDN and FVKESK. The CDR3 spans 14 residues. V was pared by 4 bases and J by 4 bases, with 6 bases of the junction left unmatched. The CDR3 loop reads CASSRPGQTYGYTF. CDR3 nucleotides: TGTGCCAGCAGCCGACCGGGACAGACCTATGGCTACACCTTC.

The table lists this clonotype with a few counts. V usage is TRBV12-3 or TRBV12-4 and J usage is TRBJ2-7, with TRBD1 as a possible D gene (6 bases). Trimming left V 6 bases short and J 4 bases short, with 16 bases between. This CDR3 has 14 residues. The CDR3 region is CASSPDSLPYEQYF. DNA for the CDR3: TGTGCCAGCAGCCCGGACAGCCTCCCGTACGAGCAGTACTTC.

The sample holds many counts of this clonotype. The gene calls are TRBV3-1 and TRBJ2-7, with D perhaps matching TRBD1 (6 bases). Trimming left V 3 bases short and J 5 bases short, with 14 bases between. Germline CDR1 LGHDT, CDR2 YNNKEL (reference sequence). CDR3 length equals 14 residues. The CDR3 DNA reads TGTGCCAGCAGCCAGGGGGCTCCGTTTAACGAGCAGTACTTC. Amino acids: CASSQGAPFNEQYF.